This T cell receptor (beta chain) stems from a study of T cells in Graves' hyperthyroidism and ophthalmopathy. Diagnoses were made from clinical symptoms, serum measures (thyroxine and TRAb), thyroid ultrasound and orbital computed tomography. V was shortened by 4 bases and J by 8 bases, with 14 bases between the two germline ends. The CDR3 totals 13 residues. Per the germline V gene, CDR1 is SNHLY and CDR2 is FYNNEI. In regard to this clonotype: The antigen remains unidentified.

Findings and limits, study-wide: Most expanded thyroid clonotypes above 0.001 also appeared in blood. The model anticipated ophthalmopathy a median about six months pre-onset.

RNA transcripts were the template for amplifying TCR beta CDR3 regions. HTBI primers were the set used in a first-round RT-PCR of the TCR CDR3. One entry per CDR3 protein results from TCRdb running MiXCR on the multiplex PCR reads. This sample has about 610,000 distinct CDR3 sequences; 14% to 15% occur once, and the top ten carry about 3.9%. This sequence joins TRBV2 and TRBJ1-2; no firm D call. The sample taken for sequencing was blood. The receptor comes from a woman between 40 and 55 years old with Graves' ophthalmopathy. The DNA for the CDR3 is TGTGCCAGCAGTGCGGGTAGTTTCGGGGGCTACACCTTC. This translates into CASSAGSFGGYTF. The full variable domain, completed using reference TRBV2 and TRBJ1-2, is EPEVTQTPSHQVTQMGQEVILRCVPISNHLYFYWYRQILGQKVEFLVSFYNNEISEKSEIFDDQFSVERPDGSNFTLKIRSTKLEDSAMYFCASSAGSFGGYTFGSGTRLTVV.